This T cell receptor (beta chain) derives from a study of T-cell memory formation after mild COVID-19. Study-wide results and caveats: Certain responding clones were present in pre-infection memory, suggesting participation of cross-reactive memory.

One entry per CDR3 protein, called by TCRdb with MiXCR from the 5' RACE reads. The table shows 150,000 or so distinct CDR3 sequences, with around a third occurring only once. Regarding this clonotype: What it binds is not known.

Germline values: CDR1 SGHRS, CDR2 YFSETQ. CDR3 length equals 15 residues. The V end lost 3 bases, the J end lost 2 bases, and 13 bases lay between the germline ends. The source of this sequence is an adult woman who had mild COVID-19 (a few samples of this study predate the infection). Cell type and time point are not known. The chain joins TRBV5-1 to TRBJ2-3, with a tentative D call TRBD2 (5 bases). Sequences were obtained from PBMCs or a T cell subset sorted from them (not recorded which). The CDR3: CASSSSRADTDTQYF. CDR3 nucleotides: TGCGCCAGCAGCTCGTCACGAGCGGACACAGATACGCAGTATTTT.